This passage covers 6 T cell receptor beta chains from one sample sequenced in a study of human T cells and chemical hapten exposure (TCRdb year 2021). Library preparation employed RACE. The sample was run on a NextSeq 500. TCRdb trimmed public reads at Q25 via fastp, called clones via MiXCR and kept in-frame beta chains. Each entry merges the rows of one CDR3 protein and shows their most common DNA and genes. The sample yields 370,000 or so distinct CDR3 sequences; around 5% were counted once. Approximately 2.1% of the sample is held by the ten biggest clonotypes. The time point label here, explained by the study, means: patch test 1, 2 weeks after DPC sensitization. The sample's treatment or condition, from its label and the paper: therapeutic diphenylcyclopropenone sensitization with weekly scalp DPC. Sequenced material: whole blood, taken in connection with sensitization to the hapten diphenylcyclopropenone (DPC). These receptors all stem from a woman aged 50 to 60 with alopecia areata. Some clones in this sample may be carry-over from other donors' samples.

The V call is TRBV9, the J call TRBJ1-3; D gene unclear. The CDR3 has 15 residues. V lost 0 bases to trimming and J lost 1 base, with 8 bases between them. Germline CDR1 is SGDLS and CDR2 is YYNGEE. CDR3 sequence reads: CASSVAAYSGNTIYF. The DNA of the CDR3 is TGTGCCAGCAGCGTAGCCGCCTATTCTGGAAACACCATATATTTT.

The V call is TRBV28, the J call TRBJ1-2; maybe TRBD1 (6 bases). The CDR3 covers 13 residues. Germline V lookup: CDR1 MDHEN, CDR2 SYDVKM. Between the trimmed V and J ends, which lost 2 bases and 6 bases, there was a span of 10 bases. CDR3 nucleotides: TGTGCCAGCAGTTTAATTGGGGGCGATGGCTACACCTTC. It codes for CASSLIGGDGYTF.

This clonotype was observed many times. V is TRBV30 and J is TRBJ1-2, with D unresolved. This CDR3 has 15 residues. V lost 0 bases and J lost 7, with 18 bases in between. Germline lookup yields CDR1 GTSNPN and CDR2 SVGIG (reference sequence). CDR3: CAWSVLRIPISGYTF. CDR3 nucleotides: TGTGCCTGGAGTGTACTAAGGATACCTATTAGTGGCTACACCTTC.

This clonotype was observed many times. V usage is TRBV6-2 or TRBV6-3 and J usage is TRBJ2-7; 7 bases are shared with TRBD1. V lost 4 bases and J lost 4; bases outside the gene matches: 10. The CDR3 runs 15 residues. Germline V gene sequence: CDR1 MNHEY, CDR2 SVGEGT. Written as DNA, the CDR3 is TGTGCCAGCAGTTCGACGGCCCAGGGGGTGTACGAGCAGTACTTC. This encodes CASSSTAQGVYEQYF.

At least ten counts were recorded for this clonotype. The chain recombines TRBV5-6 with TRBJ1-6; D is undetermined. Trimming stripped 0 bases from V and 9 bases from J, with 4 bases between. The germline V gene encodes CDR1 SGHDT and CDR2 YYEEEE. The CDR3 loop spans 12 amino acids. The CDR3 reads CASSLESSPLHF. Here the CDR3 DNA reads TGTGCCAGCAGCTTGGAGAGTTCACCCCTCCACTTT. Filled out from reference TRBV5-6 and TRBJ1-6, the complete variable domain reads DAGVTQSPTHLIKTRGQQVTLRCSPKSGHDTVSWYQQALGQGPQFIFQYYEEEERQRGNFPDRFSGHQFPNYSSELNVNALLLGDSALYLCASSLESSPLHFGNGTRLTVT.

This clonotype was seen at least ten times. The V gene is TRBV27, the J gene TRBJ1-1; D ambiguous. CDR1 and CDR2 (germline): MNHEY, SMNVEV (reference sequence). The V and J ends lost 2 bases and 7 bases respectively, with 11 bases between them. The CDR3 length is 13 residues. CDR3 bases: TGTGCCAGCAGTTTACGACAAGTTGGTGAAGCTTTCTTT. It encodes CASSLRQVGEAFF.